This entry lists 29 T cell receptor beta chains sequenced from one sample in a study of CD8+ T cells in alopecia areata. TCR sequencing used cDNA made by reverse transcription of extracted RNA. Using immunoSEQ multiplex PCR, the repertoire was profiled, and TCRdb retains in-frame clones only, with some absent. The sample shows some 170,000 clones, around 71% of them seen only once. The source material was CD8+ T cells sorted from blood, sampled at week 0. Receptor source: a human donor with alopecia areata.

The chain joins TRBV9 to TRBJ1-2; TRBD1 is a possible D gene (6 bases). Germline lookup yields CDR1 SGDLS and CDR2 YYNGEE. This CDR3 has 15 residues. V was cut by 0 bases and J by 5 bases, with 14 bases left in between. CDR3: CASSVATGGGYGYTF. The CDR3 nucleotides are TGTGCCAGCAGCGTAGCTACCGGGGGCGGGTATGGCTACACCTTC.

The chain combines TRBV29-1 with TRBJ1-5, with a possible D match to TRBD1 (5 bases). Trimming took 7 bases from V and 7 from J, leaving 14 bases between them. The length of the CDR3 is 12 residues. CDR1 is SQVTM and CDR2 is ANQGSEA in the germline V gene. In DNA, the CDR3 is TGCAGCGAAAACGCAGGGTCCCAGCCCCAGCATTTT. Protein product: CSENAGSQPQHF.

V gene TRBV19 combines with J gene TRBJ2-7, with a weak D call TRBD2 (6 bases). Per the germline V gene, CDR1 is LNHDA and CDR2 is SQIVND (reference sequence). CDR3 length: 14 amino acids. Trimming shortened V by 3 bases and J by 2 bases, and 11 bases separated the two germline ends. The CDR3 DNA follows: TGTGCCAGTAGTATTTCGGAGGGAACCTACGAGCAGTACTTC. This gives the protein CASSISEGTYEQYF.

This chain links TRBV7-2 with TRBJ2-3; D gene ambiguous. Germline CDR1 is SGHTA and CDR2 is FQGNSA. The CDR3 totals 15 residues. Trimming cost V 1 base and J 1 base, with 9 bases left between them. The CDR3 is CASSLVTTRTDTQYF. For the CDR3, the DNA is TGTGCCAGCAGCTTAGTGACCACCCGCACAGATACGCAGTATTTT.

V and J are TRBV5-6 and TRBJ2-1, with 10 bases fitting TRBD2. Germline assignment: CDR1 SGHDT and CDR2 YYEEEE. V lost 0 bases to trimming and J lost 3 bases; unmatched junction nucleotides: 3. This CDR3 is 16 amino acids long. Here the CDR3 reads CASSLALAGRYNEQFF. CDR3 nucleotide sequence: TGTGCCAGCAGCTTGGCACTAGCGGGGCGCTACAATGAGCAGTTCTTC.

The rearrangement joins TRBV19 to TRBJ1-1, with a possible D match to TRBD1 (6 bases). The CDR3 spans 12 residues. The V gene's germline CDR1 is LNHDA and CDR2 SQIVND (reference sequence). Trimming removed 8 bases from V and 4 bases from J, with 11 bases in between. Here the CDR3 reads CASALGATEAFF. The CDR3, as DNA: TGTGCCAGTGCCCTGGGGGCCACTGAAGCTTTCTTT. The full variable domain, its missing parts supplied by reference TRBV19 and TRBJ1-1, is DGGITQSPKYLFRKEGQNVTLSCEQNLNHDAMYWYRQDPGQGLRLIYYSQIVNDFQKGDIAEGYSVSREKKESFPLTVTSAQKNPTAFYLCASALGATEAFFGQGTRLTVV.

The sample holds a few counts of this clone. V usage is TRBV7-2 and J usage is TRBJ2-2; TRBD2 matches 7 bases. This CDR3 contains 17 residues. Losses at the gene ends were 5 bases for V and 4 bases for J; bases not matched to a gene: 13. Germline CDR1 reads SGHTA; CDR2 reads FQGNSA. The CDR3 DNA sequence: TGTGCCAGCAGCCAACCGGGACTAACCTCGGGCACCGGGGAGCTGTTTTTT. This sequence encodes CASSQPGLTSGTGELFF.

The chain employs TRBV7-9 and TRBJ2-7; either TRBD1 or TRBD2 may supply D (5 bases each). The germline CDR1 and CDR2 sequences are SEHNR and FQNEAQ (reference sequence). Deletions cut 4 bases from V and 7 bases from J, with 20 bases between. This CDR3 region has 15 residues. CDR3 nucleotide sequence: TGTGCCAGCAGCTCAAGGGACGGGGAAAGAGAGGAGCAGTACTTC. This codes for CASSSRDGEREEQYF.

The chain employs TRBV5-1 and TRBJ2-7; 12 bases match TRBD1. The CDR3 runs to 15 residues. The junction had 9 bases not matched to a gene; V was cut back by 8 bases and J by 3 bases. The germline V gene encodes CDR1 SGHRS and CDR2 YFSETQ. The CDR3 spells CASNPGTGGHYEQYF. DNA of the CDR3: TGCGCCAGTAACCCCGGGACAGGGGGCCACTACGAGCAGTACTTC.

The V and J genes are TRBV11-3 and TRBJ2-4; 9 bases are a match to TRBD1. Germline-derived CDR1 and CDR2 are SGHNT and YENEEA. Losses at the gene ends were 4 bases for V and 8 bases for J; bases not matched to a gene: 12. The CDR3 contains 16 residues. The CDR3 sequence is CASSSLGQGNLDIQYF. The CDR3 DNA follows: TGTGCCAGCAGCTCGCTAGGACAGGGGAATTTGGACATTCAGTACTTC.

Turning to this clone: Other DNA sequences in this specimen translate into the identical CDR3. For the CDR3, the DNA is TGTGCCAGCAGCTTACCCCCACAGGACAGGGTGAGAGAGACCCAGTACTTC. Its translation is CASSLPPQDRVRETQYF. V and J are TRBV7-8 and TRBJ2-5; the match to TRBD1 covers 8 bases. V gave up 2 bases and J gave up 4 bases; unmatched junction bases: 12. In germline, CDR1 is SGHVS, CDR2 FQNEAQ. The CDR3 is made up of 17 amino acids.

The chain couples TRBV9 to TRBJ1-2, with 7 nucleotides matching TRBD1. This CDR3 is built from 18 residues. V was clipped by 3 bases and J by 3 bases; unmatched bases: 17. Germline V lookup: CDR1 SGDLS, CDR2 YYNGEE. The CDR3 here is CASSDPRDRSVQHYGYTF. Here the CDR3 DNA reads TGTGCCAGCAGCGACCCCCGGGACAGATCCGTTCAGCACTATGGCTACACCTTC. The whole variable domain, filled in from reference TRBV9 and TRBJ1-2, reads DSGVTQTPKHLITATGQRVTLRCSPRSGDLSVYWYQQSLDQGLQFLIQYYNGEERAKGNILERFSAQQFPDLHSELNLSSLELGDSALYFCASSDPRDRSVQHYGYTFGSGTRLTVV.

CDR3 residues: CASSGTGDEKLFF. CDR3 DNA sequence: TGTGCCAGTAGCGGAACAGGGGATGAAAAACTGTTTTTT. The chain has TRBV19 and TRBJ1-4, with 7 bases aligning to TRBD1. CDR1 LNHDA and CDR2 SQIVND come from the germline V gene (reference sequence). The length of the CDR3 is 13 residues. Trimming cost V 6 bases and J 6 bases; bases outside gene matches: 4.

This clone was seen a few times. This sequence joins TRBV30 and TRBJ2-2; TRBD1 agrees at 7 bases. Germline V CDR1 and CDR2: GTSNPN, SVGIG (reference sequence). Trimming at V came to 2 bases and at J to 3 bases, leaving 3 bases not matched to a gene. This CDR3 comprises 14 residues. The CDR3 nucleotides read TGTGCCTGGAGTCCGACAGGGTACACCGGGGAGCTGTTTTTT. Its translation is CAWSPTGYTGELFF.

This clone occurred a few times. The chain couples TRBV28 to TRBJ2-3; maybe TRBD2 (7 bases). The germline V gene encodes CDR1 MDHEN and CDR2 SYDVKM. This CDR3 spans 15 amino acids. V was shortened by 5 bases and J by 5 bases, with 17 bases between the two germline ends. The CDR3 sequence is CASSPLRGGGDTQYF. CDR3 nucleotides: TGTGCCAGCAGTCCTTTAAGGGGGGGAGGAGATACGCAGTATTTT.

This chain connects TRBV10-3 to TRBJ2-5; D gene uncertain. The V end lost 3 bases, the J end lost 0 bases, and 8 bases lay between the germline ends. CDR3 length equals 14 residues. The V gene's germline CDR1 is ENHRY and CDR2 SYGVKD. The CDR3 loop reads CAISDISYQETQYF. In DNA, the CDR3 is TGTGCCATCAGTGATATTTCCTACCAAGAGACCCAGTACTTC.

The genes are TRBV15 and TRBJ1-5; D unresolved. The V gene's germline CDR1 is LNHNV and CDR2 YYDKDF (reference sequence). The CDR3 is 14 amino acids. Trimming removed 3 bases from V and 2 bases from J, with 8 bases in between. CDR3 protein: CATSSPRGNQPQHF. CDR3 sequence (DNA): TGTGCCACCAGCAGCCCCCGTGGCAATCAGCCCCAGCATTTT.

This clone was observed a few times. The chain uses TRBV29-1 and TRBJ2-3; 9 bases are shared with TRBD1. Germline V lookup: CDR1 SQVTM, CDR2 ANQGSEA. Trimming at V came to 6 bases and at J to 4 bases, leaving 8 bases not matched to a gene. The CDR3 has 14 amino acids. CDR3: CSVPGQGGPDTQYF. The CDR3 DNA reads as TGCAGCGTGCCGGGACAGGGAGGTCCAGATACGCAGTATTTT.

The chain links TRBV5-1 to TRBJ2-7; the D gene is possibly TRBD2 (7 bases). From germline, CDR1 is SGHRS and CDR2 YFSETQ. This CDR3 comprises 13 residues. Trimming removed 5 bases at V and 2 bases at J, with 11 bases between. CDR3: CASRGGPTYEQYF. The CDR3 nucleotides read TGCGCCAGCAGGGGGGGGCCGACCTACGAGCAGTACTTC.

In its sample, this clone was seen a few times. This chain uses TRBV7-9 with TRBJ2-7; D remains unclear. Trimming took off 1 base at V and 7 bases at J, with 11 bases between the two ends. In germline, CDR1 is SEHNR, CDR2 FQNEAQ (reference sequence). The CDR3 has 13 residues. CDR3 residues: CASSLVGRKEQYF. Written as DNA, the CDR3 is TGTGCCAGCAGCTTAGTGGGCAGAAAGGAGCAGTACTTC.

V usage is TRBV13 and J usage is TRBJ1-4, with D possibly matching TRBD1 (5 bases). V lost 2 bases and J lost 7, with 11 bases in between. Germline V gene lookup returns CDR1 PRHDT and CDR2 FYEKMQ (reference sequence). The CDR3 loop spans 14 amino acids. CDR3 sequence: CASSLQGGGEKLFF. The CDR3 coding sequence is TGTGCCAGCAGCTTACAGGGAGGTGGTGAAAAACTGTTTTTT.

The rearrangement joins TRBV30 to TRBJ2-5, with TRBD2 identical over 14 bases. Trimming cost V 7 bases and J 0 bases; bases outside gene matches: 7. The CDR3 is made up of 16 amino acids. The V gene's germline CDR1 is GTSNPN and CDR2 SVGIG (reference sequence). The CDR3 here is CAFKGLAGEYQETQYF. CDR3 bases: TGTGCCTTCAAGGGACTAGCGGGGGAGTACCAAGAGACCCAGTACTTC.

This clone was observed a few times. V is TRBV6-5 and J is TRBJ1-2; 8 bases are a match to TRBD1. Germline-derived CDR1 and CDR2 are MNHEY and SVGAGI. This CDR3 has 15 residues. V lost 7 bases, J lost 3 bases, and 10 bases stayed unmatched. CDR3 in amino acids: CASNPDRARHYGYTF. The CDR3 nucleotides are TGTGCCAGCAACCCGGACAGGGCCAGGCACTATGGCTACACCTTC.

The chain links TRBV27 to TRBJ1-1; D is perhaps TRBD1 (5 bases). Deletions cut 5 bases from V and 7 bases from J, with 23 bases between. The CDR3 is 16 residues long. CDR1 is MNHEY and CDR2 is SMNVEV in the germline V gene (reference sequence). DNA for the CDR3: TGTGCCAGCAGTCCCGTTGACAGTGGTCCGTTAAGTGAAGCTTTCTTT. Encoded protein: CASSPVDSGPLSEAFF.

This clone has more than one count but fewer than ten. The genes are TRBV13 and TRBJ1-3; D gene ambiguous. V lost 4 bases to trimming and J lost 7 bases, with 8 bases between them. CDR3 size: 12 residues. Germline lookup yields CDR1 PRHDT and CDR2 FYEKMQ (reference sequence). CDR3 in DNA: TGTGCCAGCAGCTCCCGGGGTAACACCATATATTTT. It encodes CASSSRGNTIYF.

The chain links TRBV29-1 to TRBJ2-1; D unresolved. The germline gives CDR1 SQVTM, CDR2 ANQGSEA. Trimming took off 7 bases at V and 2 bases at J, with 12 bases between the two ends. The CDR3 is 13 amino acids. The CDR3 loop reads CSASGQTYNEQFF. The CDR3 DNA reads TGCAGCGCCTCGGGCCAGACCTACAATGAGCAGTTCTTC.

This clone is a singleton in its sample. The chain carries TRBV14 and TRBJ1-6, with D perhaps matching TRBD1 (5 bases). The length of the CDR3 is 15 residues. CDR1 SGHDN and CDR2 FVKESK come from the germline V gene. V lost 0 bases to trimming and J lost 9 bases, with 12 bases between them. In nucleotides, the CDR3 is TGTGCCAGCAGCCAAGAGGGACCGCTTAGTTCACCCCTCCACTTT. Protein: CASSQEGPLSSPLHF. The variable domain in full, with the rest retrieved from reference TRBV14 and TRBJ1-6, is EAGVTQFPSHSVIEKGQTVTLRCDPISGHDNLYWYRRVMGKEIKFLLHFVKESKQDESGMPNNRFLAERTGGTYSTLKVQPAELEDSGVYFCASSQEGPLSSPLHFGNGTRLTVT.

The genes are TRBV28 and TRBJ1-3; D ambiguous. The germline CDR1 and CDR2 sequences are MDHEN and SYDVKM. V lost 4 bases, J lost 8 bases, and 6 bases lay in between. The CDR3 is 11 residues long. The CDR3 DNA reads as TGTGCCAGCAGTTATGGGGACACCATATATTTT. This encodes CASSYGDTIYF.

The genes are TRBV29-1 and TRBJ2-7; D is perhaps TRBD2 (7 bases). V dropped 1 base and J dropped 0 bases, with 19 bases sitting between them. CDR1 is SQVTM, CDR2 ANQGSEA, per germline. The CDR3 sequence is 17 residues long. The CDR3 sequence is CSVEGPPSGGSSYEQYF. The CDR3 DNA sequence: TGCAGCGTTGAAGGGCCCCCCTCGGGGGGCAGCTCCTACGAGCAGTACTTC.